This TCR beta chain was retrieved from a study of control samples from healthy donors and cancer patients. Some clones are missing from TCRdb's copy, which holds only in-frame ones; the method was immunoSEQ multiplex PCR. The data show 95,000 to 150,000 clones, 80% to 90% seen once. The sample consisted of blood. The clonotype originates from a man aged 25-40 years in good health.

CDR3 region: CASSQDHGGTDTQYF. The CDR3 nucleotides are TGTGCCAGCAGCCAAGATCACGGCGGCACAGATACGCAGTATTTT. The chain uses TRBV3-1 (or the pseudogene TRBV3-2) and TRBJ2-3; the D is unclear. V lost 0 bases and J lost 1, with 8 bases in between. This CDR3 has 15 amino acids. Germline V gives CDR1 LGHDT, CDR2 YNNKEL (reference sequence).